Here is one T cell receptor beta chain with its context. This record belongs to a study of cytomegalovirus exposure and HLA in healthy donors. This CDR3 has 16 amino acids. Germline CDR1 MGHRA, CDR2 YSYEKL. The V end was cut by 5 bases, the J end by 2 bases, with 15 bases between. Primers included in the PCR were 60 Vbeta and 13 Jbeta primers. The table came from immunoSEQ multiplex PCR; TCRdb's copy has only in-frame clones and leaves some out. The sample has fewer than 150,000 clones, over 75% seen once. The receptor was derived from a woman under 30 in good health and CMV-seronegative. Source material: PBMCs. V and J are TRBV4-1 and TRBJ2-2, with D possibly matching TRBD1 (5 bases). The CDR3 DNA follows: TGCGCCAGCAGCGACATCCAGGGCCCTAACACCGGGGAGCTGTTTTTT. Its protein is CASSDIQGPNTGELFF.